Listed below are T cell receptor beta chains from one sample, sequenced in a study of T-cell reconstitution after alpha-beta-depleted transplantation in children. TCRdb passed the PCR reads through MiXCR, listing each CDR3 protein once. The profile shows about 200,000 distinct CDR3 sequences, 7% to 9% of them singletons. The material sequenced was PBMCs, mostly from graft donor cells, taken 360 days after TCRalphabeta/CD19-depleted stem cell transplant. The origin of the receptors is a male patient aged 2 to 10 who had a stem cell transplant for acute myeloid leukemia, so the T cells may come from the graft donor. Both conserved end residues are trimmed from each CDR3.

ASAAGVGDTQY | TRBJ2-3 | TRBV12-3/TRBV12-4
AISETDTQY | TRBJ2-3 | TRBV10-3
ATSRVVTRSEQF | TRBJ2-1 | TRBV15
ASKVSSGGYDTQY | TRBJ2-3 | TRBV5-1
ASSLRRASQY | TRBJ2-7 | TRBV13
ATSREAGRENSPLH | TRBJ1-6 | TRBV15
ASSLLRSYYGYT | TRBJ1-2 | TRBV5-6
ASSPGGEKLF | TRBJ1-4 | TRBV18
SVSGSGGNTDTQY | TRBJ2-3 | TRBV29-1
ASSSTGGGELF | TRBJ2-2 | TRBV7-3
ASSESGTGYGYT | TRBJ1-2 | TRBV11-1
ASSYRGRETQY | TRBJ2-5 | TRBV6-5
ASSRAGTGVGETQY | TRBJ2-5 | TRBV4-2
ASSGSKIPPTEAF | TRBJ1-1 | TRBV5-1
ASSFMGVQETQY | TRBJ2-5 | TRBV7-2
ASSSTSFYEQY | TRBJ2-7 | TRBV12-3/TRBV12-4
ASSHLAVKETQY | TRBJ2-5 | TRBV3-1
ASSLVSIGPDEQY | TRBJ2-7 | TRBV11-2
SARLAGVHEQY | TRBJ2-7 | TRBV20-1
ASKTGEGGANVLT | TRBJ2-6 | TRBV6-1
ASSLDSGSTDTQY | TRBJ2-3 | TRBV12-3/TRBV12-4
ASSLVGPGNTIY | TRBJ1-3 | TRBV11-2
ASSPGTSEETQY | TRBJ2-5 | TRBV4-2
ASSWYGGAETQY | TRBJ2-5 | TRBV6-5
ASSFYIFNQPQH | TRBJ1-5 | TRBV5-1
ATHGLAEDQETQY | TRBJ2-5 | TRBV10-3
ASSVIRDRKETQY | TRBJ2-5 | TRBV25-1
ASSYDGTYQPQH | TRBJ1-5 | TRBV6-5
ASRAGEVLEQY | TRBJ2-7 | TRBV2
SARDLGQGVSIPLH | TRBJ1-6 | TRBV20-1
ASSTQGTSEETQY | TRBJ2-5 | TRBV12-3/TRBV12-4
ASSQEGQAFLSGNTIY | TRBJ1-3 | TRBV4-2
AINDRGNTIY | TRBJ1-3 | TRBV10-3
SVEGTTRYNEQF | TRBJ2-1 | TRBV29-1
ASSWNTGDYGYT | TRBJ1-2 | TRBV5-1
ATGTGLSSGANVLT | TRBJ2-6 | TRBV19
ASSEEYNSPLH | TRBJ1-6 | TRBV6-1
ASSLGPTNNGELF | TRBJ2-2 | TRBV5-1
ASSFGTSGGPPFDEQF | TRBJ2-1 | TRBV11-1
ASSETSGNYEQY | TRBJ2-7 | TRBV5-5
ASSTGTGLNSPLH | TRBJ1-6 | TRBV27
ASSLTSNEQF | TRBJ2-1 | TRBV11-1
SAHRGGGVKGGELF | TRBJ2-2 | TRBV20-1
ASSWGSGETQY | TRBJ2-5 | TRBV5-1